The rows below give T cell receptor beta chains drawn from one sample of a study of OX40 agonist ivuxolimab in advanced cancers. Clones were sequenced by immunoSEQ multiplex PCR, and TCRdb holds only the in-frame ones, with some missing. The sample holds around 63,000 clones, roughly 90% seen once. This material consisted of CD4+ or CD8+ T cells sorted from blood, taken in a trial of the OX40 agonist ivuxolimab. These receptors originate from an adult with an advanced solid tumor such as melanoma, head and neck, liver or kidney cancer. Both conserved end residues are part of each CDR3. D genes are given only for firm matches.

V gene	D gene	J gene	CDR3 DNA	CDR3 protein
TRBV4-2	NA	TRBJ2-1	TGTGCCAGCAGCCAAGACCCCAGCTACAATGAGCAGTTCTTC	CASSQDPSYNEQFF
TRBV5-1	NA	TRBJ1-4	TGCGCCAGCAGCTTGGACAGGGTGGATGAAAAACTGTTTTTT	CASSLDRVDEKLFF
TRBV10-3	NA	TRBJ2-7	TGTGCCATCAGCCAGGGACCCCGCTCTCTCTACGAGCAGTACTTC	CAISQGPRSLYEQYF
TRBV5-6	NA	TRBJ1-1	TGTGCCAGCAGCTTTGGTTACAGTATGAACACTGAAGCTTTCTTT	CASSFGYSMNTEAFF
TRBV4-1	TRBD1	TRBJ2-1	TGCGCCAGCAGCCAAGACCTCGGGACAGGGGACAATGAGCAGTTCTTC	CASSQDLGTGDNEQFF
TRBV5-4	NA	TRBJ2-7	TGTGCCAGCAGCCCAGGGGGGAACTACGAGCAGTACTTC	CASSPGGNYEQYF
TRBV7-2	NA	TRBJ2-7	TGTGCCAGCAGCTTAGTAGGTGGACTCTACGAGCAGTACTTC	CASSLVGGLYEQYF
TRBV5-1	TRBD2	TRBJ2-7	TGCGCCAGCAGCTATCTAGCGGGTCCCTACGAGCAGTACTTC	CASSYLAGPYEQYF
TRBV14	NA	TRBJ1-1	TGTGCCAGCAGCCTCCGTCCGGATCGTGCTTTCTTT	CASSLRPDRAFF
TRBV6-5	NA	TRBJ1-2	TGTGCATCTCGGGGATCTCTTGGAGGCTACACCTTC	CASRGSLGGYTF